The present T cell receptor (beta chain) was sequenced within a study of blood T cell repertoires in COVID-19. Looking at the study overall: Italy, Spain and the United States were the sources of the convalescent and acute COVID-19 samples. From T cells, B-cell-depleted T cells, or PBMCs came the material, which was cDNA or gDNA.

The CDR3 sequence is 13 residues long. The V and J ends lost 3 bases and 9 bases, in that order; junction bases with no gene match: 6. Germline assignment: CDR1 KGHSH and CDR2 LQKENI. As originally analysed: Estimates of nucleated cell counts were drawn from the amplification of reference gene primers. Measured with immunoSEQ multiplex PCR; TCRdb has only the in-frame clones, and not every one. That table furnishes V, J and clone size, whereas the DNA furnished D and trimming. The table lists 270,000 or so clones, roughly four fifths of them singletons. This rearrangement joins TRBV18 to TRBJ2-7; 9 bases agree with TRBD1. This clonotype was obtained from a woman between 50 and 59 years old who had recovered from COVID-19. The sequenced material came from peripheral blood. DNA of the CDR3: TGTGCCAGCTCACCGGGACAGGGTAGCTTGCAGTACTTC. Translated, it gives CASSPGQGSLQYF.